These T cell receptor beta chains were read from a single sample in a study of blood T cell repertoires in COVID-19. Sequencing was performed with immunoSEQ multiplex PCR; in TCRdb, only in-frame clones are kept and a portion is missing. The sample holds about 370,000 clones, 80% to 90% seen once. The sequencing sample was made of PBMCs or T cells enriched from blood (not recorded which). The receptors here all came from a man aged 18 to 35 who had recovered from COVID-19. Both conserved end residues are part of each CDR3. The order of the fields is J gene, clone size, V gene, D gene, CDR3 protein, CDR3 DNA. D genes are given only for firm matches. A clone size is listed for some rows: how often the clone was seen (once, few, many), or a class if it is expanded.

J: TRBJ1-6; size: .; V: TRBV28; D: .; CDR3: CASSLRRRNSPLHF; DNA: TGTGCCAGCAGTTTGCGGCGGCGAAATTCACCCCTCCACTTT
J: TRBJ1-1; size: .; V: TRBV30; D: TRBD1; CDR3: CAWKEVGTGAYTEAFF; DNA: TGTGCCTGGAAGGAGGTCGGCACAGGGGCTTACACTGAAGCTTTCTTT
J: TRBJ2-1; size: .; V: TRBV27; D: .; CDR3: CASSSGLFNEQFF; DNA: TGTGCCAGCAGTTCGGGACTTTTCAATGAGCAGTTCTTC
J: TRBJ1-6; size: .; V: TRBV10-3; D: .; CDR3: CAISDEGSPLHF; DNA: TGTGCCATCAGTGATGAGGGTTCGCCCCTCCACTTT
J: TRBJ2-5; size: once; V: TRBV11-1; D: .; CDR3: CASSSSGLQETQYF; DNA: TGTGCCAGCAGCTCCTCGGGATTACAAGAGACCCAGTACTTC
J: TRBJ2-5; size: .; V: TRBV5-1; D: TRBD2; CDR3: CASTQGASGGTRQETQYF; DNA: TGCGCCAGCACTCAGGGCGCTAGCGGGGGAACCCGCCAAGAGACCCAGTACTTC
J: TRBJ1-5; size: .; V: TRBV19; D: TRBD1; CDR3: CASSIGAGGYNQPQHF; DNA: TGTGCCAGTAGTATTGGGGCAGGGGGCTACAATCAGCCCCAGCATTTT
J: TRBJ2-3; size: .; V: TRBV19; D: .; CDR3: CASSITWPDTQYF; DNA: TGTGCCAGTAGTATAACATGGCCAGATACGCAGTATTTT
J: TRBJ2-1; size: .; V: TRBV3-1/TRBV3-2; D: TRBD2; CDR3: CASSPSGGSYNEQFF; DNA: TGTGCCAGCAGCCCTAGCGGCGGCTCCTACAATGAGCAGTTCTTC
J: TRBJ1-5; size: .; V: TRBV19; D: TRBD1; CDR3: CASRQGQPTRGNQPQHF; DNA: TGTGCCAGTAGGCAGGGACAGCCGACCCGGGGCAATCAGCCCCAGCATTTT
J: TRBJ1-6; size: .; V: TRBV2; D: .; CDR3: CGGVSSYNSPLHF; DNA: TGTGGGGGAGTGAGCTCCTATAATTCACCCCTCCACTTT
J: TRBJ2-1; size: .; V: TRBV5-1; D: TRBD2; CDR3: CASSFGASGGRSEQFF; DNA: TGCGCCAGCAGCTTTGGGGCTAGCGGGGGGCGTAGTGAGCAGTTCTTC
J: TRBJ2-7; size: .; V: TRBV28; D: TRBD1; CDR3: CASSLGMTGGSYEQYF; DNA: TGTGCCAGCAGTCTGGGAATGACAGGGGGGTCCTACGAGCAGTACTTC
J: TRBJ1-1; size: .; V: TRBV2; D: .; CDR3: CASGGDGTEAFF; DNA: TGTGCCAGCGGGGGGGATGGCACTGAAGCTTTCTTT
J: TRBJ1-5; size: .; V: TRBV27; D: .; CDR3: CASSFGVQGTQPQHF; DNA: TGTGCCAGCAGTTTTGGGGTCCAGGGAACCCAGCCCCAGCATTTT
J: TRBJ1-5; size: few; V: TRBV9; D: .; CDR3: CASSVVSYGAVSNQPQHF; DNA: TGTGCCAGCAGCGTAGTCAGCTACGGAGCGGTTAGCAATCAGCCCCAGCATTTT
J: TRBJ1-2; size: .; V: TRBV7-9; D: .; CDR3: CASSLGVSNGYTF; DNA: TGTGCCAGCAGCTTAGGTGTCTCTAATGGCTACACCTTC
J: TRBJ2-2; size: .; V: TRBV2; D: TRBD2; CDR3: CATSGASGSTGELFF; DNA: TGTGCCACCTCGGGGGCTAGCGGGTCCACCGGGGAGCTGTTTTTT
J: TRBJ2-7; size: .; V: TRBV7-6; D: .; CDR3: CASSTPYRGGYEQYF; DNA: TGTGCCAGCAGCACACCTTACAGGGGGGGGTACGAGCAGTACTTC
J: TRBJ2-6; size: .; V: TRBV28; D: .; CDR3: CASSSRPRAGANVLTF; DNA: TGTGCCAGCAGTTCCCGTCCGCGGGCTGGGGCCAACGTCCTGACTTTC
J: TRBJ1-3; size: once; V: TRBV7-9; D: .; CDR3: CASSADSGNTIYF; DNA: TGTGCCAGCAGCGCGGACAGCGGAAACACCATATATTTT
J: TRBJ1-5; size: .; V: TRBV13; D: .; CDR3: CASSLGRGSGNQPQHF; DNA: TGTGCCAGCAGCTTAGGCCGAGGATCAGGGAATCAGCCCCAGCATTTT
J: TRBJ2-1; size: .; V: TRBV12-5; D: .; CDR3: CASGLVLGEDRSSYNEQFF; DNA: TGTGCTAGTGGTTTGGTACTAGGGGAGGACAGGAGCTCCTACAATGAGCAGTTCTTC
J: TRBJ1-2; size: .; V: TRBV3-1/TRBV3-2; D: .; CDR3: CASSQLRTRGYTF; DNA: TGTGCCAGCAGCCAACTGAGGACTAGGGGCTACACCTTC
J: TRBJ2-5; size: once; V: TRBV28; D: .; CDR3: CASSLARGTQYF; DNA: TGTGCCAGCAGTTTGGCCAGGGGGACCCAGTACTTC
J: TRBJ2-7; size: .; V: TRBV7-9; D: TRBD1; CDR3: CASSPGQGTYEQYF; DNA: TGTGCCAGCAGCCCGGGACAGGGAACCTACGAGCAGTACTTC
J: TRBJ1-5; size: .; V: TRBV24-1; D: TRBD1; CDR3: CATSDFRDREPATQPQHF; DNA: TGTGCCACCAGTGACTTCCGGGACAGGGAGCCCGCTACTCAGCCCCAGCATTTT
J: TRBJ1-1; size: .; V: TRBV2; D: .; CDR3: CASSTDRWGSWNTEAFF; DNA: TGTGCCAGCAGTACGGACAGATGGGGCTCTTGGAACACTGAAGCTTTCTTT
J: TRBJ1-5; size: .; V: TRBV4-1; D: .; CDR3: CASSPNTVGQPQHF; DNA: TGCGCCAGCAGCCCTAATACGGTCGGTCAGCCCCAGCATTTT
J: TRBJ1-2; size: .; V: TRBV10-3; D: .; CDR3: CATGQFSYGYTF; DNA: TGTGCCACCGGACAGTTTTCCTATGGCTACACCTTC
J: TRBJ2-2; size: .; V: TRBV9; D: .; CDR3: CASSVDQTGELFF; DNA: TGTGCCAGCAGCGTAGATCAAACCGGGGAGCTGTTTTTT
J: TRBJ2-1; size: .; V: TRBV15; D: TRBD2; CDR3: CATSREAGGPYNEQFF; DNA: TGTGCCACCAGCAGAGAGGCGGGGGGTCCCTACAATGAGCAGTTCTTC
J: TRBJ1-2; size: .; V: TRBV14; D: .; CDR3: CASSQGAGGYTF; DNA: TGTGCCAGCAGCCAAGGGGCGGGAGGCTACACCTTC
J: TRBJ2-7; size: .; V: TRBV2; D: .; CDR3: CASSTSAGAYEQYF; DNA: TGTGCCAGCTCCACGTCGGCAGGGGCCTACGAGCAGTACTTC
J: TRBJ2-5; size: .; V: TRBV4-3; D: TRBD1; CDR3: CASSQLTRQGLETQYF; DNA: TGCGCCAGCAGCCAATTGACCCGACAGGGGTTAGAGACCCAGTACTTC
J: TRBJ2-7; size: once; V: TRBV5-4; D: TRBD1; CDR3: CASSRTDRAWEQYF; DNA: TGTGCCAGCAGCCGGACCGACAGGGCCTGGGAGCAGTACTTC
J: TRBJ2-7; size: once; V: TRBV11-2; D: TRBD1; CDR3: CASSLRQGAEQYF; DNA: TGTGCCAGCAGCCTCAGACAGGGTGCCGAGCAGTACTTC
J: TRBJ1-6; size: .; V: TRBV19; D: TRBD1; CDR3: CASTETGGNSPLHF; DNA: TGTGCCAGTACCGAGACAGGGGGAAATTCACCCCTCCACTTT
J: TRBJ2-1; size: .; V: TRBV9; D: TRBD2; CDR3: CASTKRSAGGRNEQFF; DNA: TGTGCCAGCACCAAGAGGTCAGCGGGGGGGAGGAATGAGCAGTTCTTC
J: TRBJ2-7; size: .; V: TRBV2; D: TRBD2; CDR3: CASSDGLAGTEQYF; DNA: TGTGCCAGCAGTGATGGACTAGCGGGGACCGAGCAGTACTTC
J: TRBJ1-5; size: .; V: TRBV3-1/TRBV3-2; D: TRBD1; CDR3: CASSQGTVSNQPQHF; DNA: TGTGCCAGCAGCCAGGGGACAGTTAGCAATCAGCCCCAGCATTTT
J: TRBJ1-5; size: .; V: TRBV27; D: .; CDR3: CASSSGAGSNQPQHF; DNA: TGTGCCAGCAGTTCCGGGGCGGGGAGCAATCAGCCCCAGCATTTT
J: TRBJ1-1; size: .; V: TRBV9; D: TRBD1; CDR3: CASSVEGTGVFEAFF; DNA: TGTGCCAGCAGCGTAGAAGGGACAGGGGTCTTTGAAGCTTTCTTT
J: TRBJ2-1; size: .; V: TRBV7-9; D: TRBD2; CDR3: CASRWTSGRANEQFF; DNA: TGTGCCAGCAGATGGACTAGCGGGAGGGCCAATGAGCAGTTCTTC
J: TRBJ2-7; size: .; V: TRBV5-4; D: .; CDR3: CASSFAGTYEQYF; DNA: TGTGCCAGCAGCTTCGCGGGAACCTACGAGCAGTACTTC
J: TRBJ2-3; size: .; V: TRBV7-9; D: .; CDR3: CASSPRQITDTQYF; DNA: TGTGCCAGCAGCCCGCGACAGATCACAGATACGCAGTATTTT
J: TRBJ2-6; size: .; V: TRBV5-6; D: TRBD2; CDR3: CASSQRGISGANVLTF; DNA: TGTGCCAGCAGCCAGCGGGGGATCTCTGGGGCCAACGTCCTGACTTTC
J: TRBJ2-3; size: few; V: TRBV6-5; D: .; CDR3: CASSYDRSTDTQYF; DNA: TGTGCCAGCAGTTACGACAGGAGCACAGATACGCAGTATTTT
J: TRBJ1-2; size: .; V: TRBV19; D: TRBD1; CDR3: CASMDLGQGPYGYTF; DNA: TGTGCCAGTATGGATCTGGGACAGGGGCCCTATGGCTACACCTTC
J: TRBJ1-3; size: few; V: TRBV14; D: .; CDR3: CASSQDNFPGRSGNTIYF; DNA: TGTGCCAGCAGCCAAGATAATTTCCCAGGGCGCTCTGGAAACACCATATATTTT
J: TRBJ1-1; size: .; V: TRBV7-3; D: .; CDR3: CASSEGSMNTEAFF; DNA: TGTGCCAGCAGCGAGGGTTCTATGAACACTGAAGCTTTCTTT
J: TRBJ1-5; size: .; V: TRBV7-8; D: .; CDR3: CASSSGVVGNQPQHF; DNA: TGTGCCAGCAGCTCCGGGGTTGTAGGCAATCAGCCCCAGCATTTT
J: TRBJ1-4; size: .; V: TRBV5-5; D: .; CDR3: CASSLVVSQNEKLFF; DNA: TGTGCCAGCAGCTTGGTGGTGTCACAAAATGAAAAACTGTTTTTT
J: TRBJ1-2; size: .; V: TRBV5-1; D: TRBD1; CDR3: CASSTGTGGPYGYTF; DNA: TGCGCCAGCAGCACCGGGACAGGGGGGCCATATGGCTACACCTTC
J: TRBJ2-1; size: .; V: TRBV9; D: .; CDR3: CASSLSSPPYNEQFF; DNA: TGTGCCAGCAGCCTCAGTAGCCCCCCCTACAATGAGCAGTTCTTC
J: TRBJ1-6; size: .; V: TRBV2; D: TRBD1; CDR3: CATLDRGDNSPLHF; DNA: TGTGCCACCCTAGACAGGGGAGATAATTCACCCCTCCACTTT
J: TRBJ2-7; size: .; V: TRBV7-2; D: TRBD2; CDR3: CASSLGPAGGRNEQYF; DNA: TGTGCCAGCAGCTTAGGTCCGGCGGGAGGGAGAAACGAGCAGTACTTC
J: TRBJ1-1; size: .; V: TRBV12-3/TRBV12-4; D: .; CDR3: CASSPGGYEAFF; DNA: TGTGCCAGCAGCCCCGGAGGGTACGAAGCTTTCTTT
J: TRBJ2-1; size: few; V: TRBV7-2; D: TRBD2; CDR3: CASSLVAGQTYNEQFF; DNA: TGTGCCAGCAGCTTAGTAGCGGGTCAAACTTACAATGAGCAGTTCTTC
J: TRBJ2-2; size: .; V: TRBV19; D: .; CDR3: CASSIGAGTSGELFF; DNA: TGTGCCAGTAGTATAGGGGCAGGGACATCCGGGGAGCTGTTTTTT